A selection of T cell receptor beta chains follows, all from one sample in a study of neoadjuvant anti-PD-1 for oral cavity cancer. The table came from immunoSEQ multiplex PCR; TCRdb's copy has only in-frame clones and leaves some out. The repertoire holds a few thousand clones, with 59% as singletons. The material was tumor tissue, obtained after nivolumab (anti-PD-1) treatment. The receptors come from a person aged 35-79 years with oral cavity squamous cell carcinoma. The CDR3 runs from the conserved cysteine through the conserved F or W. D genes are given only for firm matches. Only some rows state a clone size, as once, few, many or a class for expanded clones.

D	V	size	J	DNA	CDR3
.	TRBV5-1	.	TRBJ2-7	TGCGCCAGCAGCTTGGCCGAGGGAGGACAGGCGTACGAGCAGTACTTC	CASSLAEGGQAYEQYF
.	TRBV10-3	.	TRBJ2-3	TGTGCCATCAGTGAACGGCGGGCAGGGAACACAGATACGCAGTATTTT	CAISERRAGNTDTQYF
.	TRBV7-9	.	TRBJ2-7	TGTGCCAGCAGCTTCCGGGACTTCCCCTACGAGCAGTACTTC	CASSFRDFPYEQYF
.	TRBV21-1	few	TRBJ2-7	TGTGCCAGCAGCTCAGGACTAGCGGGACCCTACGAGCAGTACTTC	CASSSGLAGPYEQYF
.	TRBV7-6	.	TRBJ1-1	TGTGCCAGCAGCTTAGCCACGAACACTGAAGCTTTCTTT	CASSLATNTEAFF
TRBD1	TRBV7-8	few	TRBJ1-2	TGTGCCAGCATCACCTTCATCCGGGACAGGGACGGTGGCTACACCTTC	CASITFIRDRDGGYTF
.	TRBV28	few	TRBJ1-5	TGTGCCAGCAGTTTCCCCGACACTAGCAATCAGCCCCAGCATTTT	CASSFPDTSNQPQHF
.	TRBV5-4	.	TRBJ2-1	TGTGCCAGCAGCCCTTGGACCGGTGATGAGCAGTTCTTC	CASSPWTGDEQFF
TRBD2	TRBV5-6	.	TRBJ2-7	TGTGCCAGCAGCTCACTACTAGCGGGATCCTACGAGCAGTACTTC	CASSSLLAGSYEQYF
.	TRBV30	few	TRBJ1-4	TGTGCCCGGACAGATGCTCCCCATGAAAAACTGTTTTTT	CARTDAPHEKLFF
.	TRBV20-1	.	TRBJ1-2	TGCAGTGCCGCAGGGTACTCTGGCTACACCTTC	CSAAGYSGYTF
.	TRBV30	few	TRBJ1-1	TGTGCCTGGATGCGGCAGGGGAACACTGAAGCTTTCTTT	CAWMRQGNTEAFF
TRBD1	TRBV15	few	TRBJ2-6	TGTGCCACCAGCAGAGCCGACAGGGTCTCCCCTGGGGCCAACGTCCTGACTTTC	CATSRADRVSPGANVLTF
TRBD2	TRBV6-4	.	TRBJ2-1	TGTGCCAGCAGTGACGGGACTAGCGGGGAAAGGGTGCAGTTCTTC	CASSDGTSGERVQFF
TRBD1	TRBV5-1	.	TRBJ1-1	TGCGCCAGCAGCCGTGGACAGGGTGTGAACACTGAAGCTTTCTTT	CASSRGQGVNTEAFF
TRBD1	TRBV25-1	.	TRBJ2-3	TGTGCCAGCAGTGTCACAGGGGCGACAGATACGCAGTATTTT	CASSVTGATDTQYF
TRBD2	TRBV29-1	.	TRBJ2-7	TGCAGCGTTGTGGCGGGGGGGCCCTACGAGCAGTACTTC	CSVVAGGPYEQYF
TRBD2	TRBV5-1	.	TRBJ2-2	TGCGCCAGCGTTAAGGCGGGAGACCCCGGGGAGCTGTTTTTT	CASVKAGDPGELFF
.	TRBV5-6	.	TRBJ1-5	TGTGCCAGCAGCTTGGACGGGGGCGGAGGCAATCAGCCCCAGCATTTT	CASSLDGGGGNQPQHF
TRBD1	TRBV6-1	.	TRBJ2-3	TGTGCCAGCAGTGAACTCCGGCCAGGGGGTACAGATACGCAGTATTTT	CASSELRPGGTDTQYF
.	TRBV6-1	.	TRBJ2-3	TGTGCCAGCAGTGAATACTCCCAGGATACGCAGTATTTT	CASSEYSQDTQYF
.	TRBV28	.	TRBJ2-3	TGTGCCAGCAGTTTAGAGGGTTTAGATACGCAGTATTTT	CASSLEGLDTQYF
.	TRBV29-1	.	TRBJ1-4	TGCAGCGTACAGGGAAAAACTGTTTTT	CSVQGKTVF
.	TRBV5-1	.	TRBJ2-1	TGCGCCAGCAGGGCCCGGCGGGAAGTCTACAATGAGCAGTTCTTC	CASRARREVYNEQFF
.	TRBV5-6	.	TRBJ2-7	TGTGCCAGCAGCTTGACGGGTGGCTTTCGGGGCGAGCAGTACTTC	CASSLTGGFRGEQYF
.	TRBV30	.	TRBJ2-2	TGTGCCTGGAGAACGTCAGGCGGGGAGCTGTTTTTT	CAWRTSGGELFF
.	TRBV10-3	.	TRBJ2-3	TGTGCCATCAGTGAGTCGGGAGGGGGCTCCTCCTATACGCAGTATTTT	CAISESGGGSSYTQYF
TRBD2	TRBV27	few	TRBJ2-7	TGTGCCAGCAGTTTTCAGGGACTAGCGGGGGGCGAGCAGTACTTC	CASSFQGLAGGEQYF
TRBD2	TRBV6-5	large	TRBJ2-3	TGTGCCAGCAGGTCTAGCGGGAGTACAGATACGCAGTATTTT	CASRSSGSTDTQYF
TRBD1	TRBV5-5	few	TRBJ1-4	TGTGCCAGCAGCGCCGGGACAGGGGGTAATGAAAAACTGTTTTTT	CASSAGTGGNEKLFF
.	TRBV19	.	TRBJ2-7	TGTGCCAGTAGTATCGGACAGGCCGGGAGCGAGCAGTACTTC	CASSIGQAGSEQYF